This T cell receptor (beta chain) was captured in a study of identical twins. There are 14 residues in the CDR3. Germline loops: CDR1 LNHNV, CDR2 YYDKDF (reference sequence). The germline V and J ends were trimmed by 0 bases and 3 bases, with 6 bases remaining between them. TCRdb reanalysed the 5' RACE reads using MiXCR and keeps one entry per CDR3 protein. This sample has 280,000 or so distinct CDR3 sequences, with less than 9% found just once. These data are also associated with another study on yellow fever vaccine responses in identical twins. That report notes: Twins' T cell vaccine responses reportedly looked partly convergent, partly personalized.

This TCR was sampled from a woman between 18 and 30 years old in good health. The chain carries TRBV15 and TRBJ1-5, with D hard to call. The material sequenced was memory (CD45RO+) T cells sorted from blood. The CDR3 sequence: CATSRDPANQPQHF. Written as DNA, the CDR3 is TGTGCCACCAGCAGAGATCCCGCCAATCAGCCCCAGCATTTT.